This T cell receptor (beta chain) appears in the sequencing data of a study of memory CD4+ T cells and cytomegalovirus serostatus. Study-wide context: Healthy Belgian adult donors included about nine CMV-positive and some 23 CMV-negative people. Study results and limitations: Repertoires predicted CMV serostatus with median bootstrapped AUC of about 0.96. 67 of 164 known CMV-associated TCRbeta sequences appeared in CD4+ memory.

Only in-frame clones appear in the TCRdb table, and some are missing; sequencing was by immunoSEQ multiplex PCR. This table holds more than 35,000 clones, 78% found once. To note about this clone: Antigen unknown.

The sort gate was single viable CD3+CD4+CD8-CD45RO+ cells for memory CD4+ T cells. The length of the CDR3 is 13 residues. V gave up 7 bases and J gave up 3 bases, with 11 bases separating them. Looked up from germline, CDR1 is MDHEN and CDR2 is SYDVKM. The chain combines TRBV28 with TRBJ2-3; maybe TRBD2 (6 bases). The receptor was derived from an adult in good health and CMV-seronegative. Sequencing was performed on memory CD4+ T cells from blood. The CDR3 DNA reads as TGTGCCAGCATCCGGGGGTCGACAGATACGCAGTATTTT. Its translation: CASIRGSTDTQYF.